The source of this T cell receptor beta chain is a study of blood T cell repertoires in COVID-19. This CDR3 has 14 residues. J gave up 0 bases and V 4 bases, and 4 bases lay outside the gene matches. The germline V gene has CDR1 SGHNT and CDR2 YYREEE (reference sequence). Data came from immunoSEQ multiplex PCR; TCRdb stores just in-frame clones and leaves some out. The table includes 150,000 to 200,000 clones, approximately 84% detected once. The receptor was isolated from a man in his fifties who had recovered from COVID-19. The sequencing sample was made of PBMCs or T cells enriched from blood (not recorded which). The chain has TRBV5-4 and TRBJ2-7, with TRBD1 identical over 7 bases. The CDR3 is CASSRRDSSYEQYF. CDR3 DNA: TGTGCCAGCAGCCGTCGGGACAGCTCCTACGAGCAGTACTTC.